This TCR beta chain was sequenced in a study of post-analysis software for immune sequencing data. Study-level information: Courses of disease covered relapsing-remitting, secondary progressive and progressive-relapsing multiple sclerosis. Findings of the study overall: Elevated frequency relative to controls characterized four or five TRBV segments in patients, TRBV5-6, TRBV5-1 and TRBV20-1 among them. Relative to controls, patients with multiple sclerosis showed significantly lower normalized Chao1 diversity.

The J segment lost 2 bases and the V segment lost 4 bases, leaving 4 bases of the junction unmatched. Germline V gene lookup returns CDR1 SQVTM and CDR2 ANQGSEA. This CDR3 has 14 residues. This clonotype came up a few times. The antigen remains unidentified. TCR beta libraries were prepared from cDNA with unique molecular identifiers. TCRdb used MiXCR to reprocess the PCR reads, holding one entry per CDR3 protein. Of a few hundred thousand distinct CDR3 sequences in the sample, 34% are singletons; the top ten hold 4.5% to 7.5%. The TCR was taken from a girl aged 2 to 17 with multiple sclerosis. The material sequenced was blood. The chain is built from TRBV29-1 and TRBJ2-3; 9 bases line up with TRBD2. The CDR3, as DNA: TGCAGCGTTGCGCTAGCGGGGTTCACAGATACGCAGTATTTT. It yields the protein CSVALAGFTDTQYF.